This T cell receptor beta chain was obtained from a study of T cell responses to AZD1222 COVID-19 vaccine. Produced via immunoSEQ multiplex PCR; TCRdb's table is partial and in-frame only. The repertoire holds some 130,000 clones, with around 89% as singletons. Per germline, CDR1 LGHDT and CDR2 YNNKEL (reference sequence). CDR3 length equals 14 residues. The germline V and J ends were trimmed by 5 bases and 0 bases, with 10 bases remaining between them. This TCR was recovered from an adult who received the AZD1222 COVID-19 vaccine. The sample here was peripheral blood, taken 28 days after the second AZD1222 dose. The rearrangement links TRBV3-1 (or the pseudogene TRBV3-2) to TRBJ1-2; no clear D gene. CDR3 amino acids: CASSYLGSNYGYTF. The CDR3, as DNA: TGTGCCAGCAGCTACCTCGGGTCTAACTATGGCTACACCTTC.